This T cell receptor beta chain derives from a study of cytomegalovirus exposure and HLA in healthy donors. Looked up from germline, CDR1 is MNHNS and CDR2 is SASEGT. With V trimmed by 5 bases and J by 6 bases, 4 bases remained unmatched. CDR3 length: 13 residues. Study-wide findings and caveats: In a later analysis, HLA-associated TCR beta chains were more clonally expanded than equally common others. Listed as cytomegalovirus-associated were around 160 TCR beta chains. V- and J-gene trimming in TCR beta was tied to a missense DCLRE1C variant by an analysis performed later.

Notes on this clone: What it binds is unknown.

PCR was performed using 60 Vbeta and 13 Jbeta primers. The table came from immunoSEQ multiplex PCR; TCRdb's copy has only in-frame clones and leaves some out. This repertoire includes under 70,000 clones. The donors were healthy bone marrow donors. The clonotype originates from a woman aged 18-29 years in good health and CMV-seronegative. V is TRBV6-1 and J is TRBJ1-2, with 9 bases aligning to TRBD1. Input material: PBMCs. DNA for the CDR3: TGTGCCAGCAGTATACAGGGGGCGGATGGCTACACCTTC. Encoded protein: CASSIQGADGYTF.